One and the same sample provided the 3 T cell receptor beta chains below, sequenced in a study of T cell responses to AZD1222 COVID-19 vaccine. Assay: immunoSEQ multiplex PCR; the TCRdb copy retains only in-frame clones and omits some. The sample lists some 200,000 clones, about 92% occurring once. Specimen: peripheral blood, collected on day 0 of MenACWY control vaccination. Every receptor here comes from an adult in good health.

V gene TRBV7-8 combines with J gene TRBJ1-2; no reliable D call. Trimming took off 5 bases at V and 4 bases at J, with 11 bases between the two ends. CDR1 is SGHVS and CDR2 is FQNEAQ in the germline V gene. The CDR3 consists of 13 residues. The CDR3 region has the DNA TGTGCCAGCAGCGCGACACTGAGCTATGGCTACACCTTC. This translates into CASSATLSYGYTF.

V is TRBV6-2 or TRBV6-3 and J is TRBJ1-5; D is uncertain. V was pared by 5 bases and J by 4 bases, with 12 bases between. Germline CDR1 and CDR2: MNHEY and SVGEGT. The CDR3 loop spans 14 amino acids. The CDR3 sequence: CASSTSRVNQPQHF. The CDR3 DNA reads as TGTGCCAGCAGTACGAGTAGGGTTAATCAGCCCCAGCATTTT.

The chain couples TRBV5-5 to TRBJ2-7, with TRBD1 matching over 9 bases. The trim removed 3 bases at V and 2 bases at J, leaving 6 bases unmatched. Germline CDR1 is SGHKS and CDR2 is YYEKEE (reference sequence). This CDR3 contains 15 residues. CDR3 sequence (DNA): TGTGCCAGCAGCTCGTCGGGACAGGGTCCCTACGAGCAGTACTTC. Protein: CASSSSGQGPYEQYF.